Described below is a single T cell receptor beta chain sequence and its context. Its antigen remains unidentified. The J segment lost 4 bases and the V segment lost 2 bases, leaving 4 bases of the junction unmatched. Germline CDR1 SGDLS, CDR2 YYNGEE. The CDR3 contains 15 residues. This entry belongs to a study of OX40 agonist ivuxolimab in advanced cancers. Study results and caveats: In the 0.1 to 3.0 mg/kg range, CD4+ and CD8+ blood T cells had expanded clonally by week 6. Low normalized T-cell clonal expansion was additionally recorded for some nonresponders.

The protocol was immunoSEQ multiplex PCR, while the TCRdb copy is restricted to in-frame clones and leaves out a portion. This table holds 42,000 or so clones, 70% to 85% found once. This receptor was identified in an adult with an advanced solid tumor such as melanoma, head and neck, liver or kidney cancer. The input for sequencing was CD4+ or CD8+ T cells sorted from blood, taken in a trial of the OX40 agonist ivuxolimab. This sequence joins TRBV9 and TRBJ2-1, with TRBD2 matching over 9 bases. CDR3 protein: CASSVTLAGYNEQFF. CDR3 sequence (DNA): TGTGCCAGCAGCGTTACGCTAGCGGGGTACAATGAGCAGTTCTTC.